Following are 8 T cell receptor beta chains from one sample sequenced in a study of T cell responses to AZD1222 COVID-19 vaccine (dated by TCRdb to the early 2020s). This specimen's time point label, interpreted: about 28 days (+/-7) after the second vaccine dose. Libraries were made using the immunoSEQ multiplex PCR assay. Imported from immuneACCESS, the table was reduced by TCRdb to in-frame sequences with V and J called. These copies leave out some clones; in studies compared against another copy, an unresolved V gene accounts for under half, and the cause of the remainder is not known. For this sample the table gives 100,000 to 120,000 clones, of which approximately 89% were detected only once. The ten largest make up 6.5% of the sample. This material consisted of peripheral blood, taken 28 days after the second AZD1222 dose. The receptors here all came from an adult who received the AZD1222 COVID-19 vaccine.

The chain links TRBV7-8 to TRBJ1-2, with 10 bases aligning to TRBD1. Germline V gene lookup returns CDR1 SGHVS and CDR2 FQNEAQ. The CDR3 extends over 14 amino acids. The trim removed 7 bases at V and 7 bases at J, leaving 9 bases unmatched. The CDR3 sequence: CASTLDRGTSGYTF. The CDR3 bases are TGTGCCAGCACCTTGGACAGGGGGACCTCTGGCTACACCTTC.

This clone has only one observation. The gene calls are TRBV27 and TRBJ2-2; TRBD1 might be the D (6 bases). The germline V gene encodes CDR1 MNHEY and CDR2 SMNVEV (reference sequence). CDR3 length: 14 amino acids. The germline V and J ends were trimmed by 5 bases and 7 bases, with 14 bases remaining between them. The CDR3 protein is CASSLQGYGGELFF. The CDR3 region has the DNA TGTGCCAGCAGTCTGCAGGGGTACGGCGGGGAGCTGTTTTTT.

The V gene is TRBV28, the J gene TRBJ2-3; 7 nucleotides agree with TRBD2. CDR1 is MDHEN and CDR2 is SYDVKM in the germline V gene. The CDR3 length is 16 residues. The V gene end was trimmed by 3 bases and the J gene end by 0 bases; junction bases not matched to a gene: 6. The CDR3 DNA reads TGTGCCAGCAGTTTGCTTCGGGGGGTCAGCACAGATACGCAGTATTTT. This gives the protein CASSLLRGVSTDTQYF. Full variable domain (remainder filled in from reference TRBV28 and TRBJ2-3): DVKVTQSSRYLVKRTGEKVFLECVQDMDHENMFWYRQDPGLGLRLIYFSYDVKMKEKGDIPEGYSVSREKKERFSLILESASTNQTSMYLCASSLLRGVSTDTQYFGPGTRLTVL.

Here the CDR3 DNA reads TGCGCCAGCAGCCAGCCCGGGACAAGCTCCGAAGAGACCCAGTACTTC. Translation: CASSQPGTSSEETQYF. The V and J genes are TRBV4-1 and TRBJ2-5; the D gene is possibly TRBD1 (6 bases). V was pared by 3 bases and J by 3 bases, with 17 bases between. This CDR3 contains 16 residues. The germline V gene encodes CDR1 MGHRA and CDR2 YSYEKL.

This rearrangement joins TRBV19 to TRBJ2-1; TRBD2 aligns across 12 bases. Trimming cost V 9 bases and J 9 bases; bases outside gene matches: 9. The germline CDR1 and CDR2 sequences are LNHDA and SQIVND (reference sequence). This CDR3 region has 14 residues. This CDR3 is CASASSGGAFEQFF. The DNA of the CDR3 is TGTGCCAGCGCCTCTAGCGGGGGGGCGTTTGAGCAGTTCTTC.

The chain recombines TRBV7-2 with TRBJ2-2; 7 bases match TRBD2. Germline assignment: CDR1 SGHTA and CDR2 FQGNSA. The V segment lost 5 bases and the J segment 0 bases; nucleotides outside the gene matches: 6. The CDR3 has 16 residues. The chain's CDR3 is CASSPAGPTNTGELFF. DNA of the CDR3: TGTGCCAGCAGCCCAGCGGGGCCAACGAACACCGGGGAGCTGTTTTTT. Combining the CDR3 with reference TRBV7-2 and TRBJ2-2 gives the whole variable domain GAGVSQSPSNKVTEKGKDVELRCDPISGHTALYWYRQSLGQGLEFLIYFQGNSAPDKSGLPSDRFSAERTGGSVSTLTIQRTQQEDSAVYLCASSPAGPTNTGELFFGEGSRLTVL.

The V call is TRBV3-1 (or the pseudogene TRBV3-2), the J call TRBJ1-2, with unresolved D. V dropped 0 bases and J dropped 8 bases, with 10 bases sitting between them. Germline lookup yields CDR1 LGHDT and CDR2 YNNKEL (reference sequence). The CDR3 has 13 residues. The CDR3 sequence: CASSQDLGYGYTF. In DNA, the CDR3 is TGTGCCAGCAGCCAAGATCTAGGTTACGGCTACACCTTC.

This CDR3 reads CASIRQAYSPLHF. Written as DNA, the CDR3 is TGTGCCAGCATCAGGCAGGCTTATTCACCCCTCCACTTT. The chain recombines TRBV2 with TRBJ1-6; D is undetermined. Germline-derived CDR1 and CDR2 are SNHLY and FYNNEI. Trimming cost V 7 bases and J 8 bases, with 12 bases left between them. The CDR3 spans 13 residues.